This entry is about one T cell receptor (beta chain). Antigen specificity is unknown. The repertoire was sequenced with immunoSEQ multiplex PCR; TCRdb's copy has only in-frame clones and lacks some. Here the sample spans about 62,000 clones, roughly 76% being singletons. Ipilimumab CTLA-4 blockade and focal radiation were given to patients with chemo-refractory metastatic non-small-cell lung cancer. The entry originates in a study of radiotherapy plus CTLA-4 blockade in lung cancer. As for the study in general: Objective responses were observed in about a sixth of patients, and disease control was achieved by 31%. Study-wide results and caveats: Blood TCR clones of tumor origin expanded after radiotherapy plus ipilimumab. Early blood T cell clone dynamics, with interferon-beta, were reported to best predict response.

This CDR3 is 13 amino acids long. Germline CDR1 reads LNHDA; CDR2 reads SQIVND (reference sequence). V was cut by 9 bases and J by 3 bases, with 12 bases left in between. This receptor was identified in a human donor with non-small cell lung cancer who had a complete response to radiotherapy plus ipilimumab. The material was peripheral blood, obtained from a patient treated with radiotherapy plus ipilimumab. V and J are TRBV19 and TRBJ1-3, with D tentatively TRBD1 (6 bases). CDR3 region: CASTRGNGNTIYF. In nucleotides, the CDR3 is TGTGCCAGCACCAGGGGTAATGGAAACACCATATATTTT.